This T cell receptor (beta chain) was observed in a study of OX40 agonist ivuxolimab in advanced cancers. A few counts support this clone. The germline gives CDR1 MNHEY, CDR2 SVGAGI. Trimming removed 5 bases at V and 7 bases at J, with 18 bases between. CDR3 length: 15 residues. Sequencing used immunoSEQ multiplex PCR; TCRdb keeps in-frame clones, though not all of them. This table has 91,000 or so clones, 85% to 90% appearing once. The source material was CD4+ or CD8+ T cells sorted from blood, sampled in a trial of the OX40 agonist ivuxolimab. This TCR was recovered from an adult with an advanced solid tumor such as melanoma, head and neck, liver or kidney cancer. V and J are TRBV6-5 and TRBJ1-5, with D possibly TRBD1 on 5 matching bases. This CDR3 reads CASSPGLISIQPQHF. The CDR3 DNA reads TGTGCCAGCAGTCCGGGACTAATATCGATCCAGCCCCAGCATTTT.